Each of the 17 T cell receptor beta chains below was sequenced from the same sample in a study of cytomegalovirus exposure and HLA in healthy donors. PCR was performed using 60 Vbeta and 13 Jbeta primers. Some clones are missing from TCRdb's copy, which holds only in-frame ones; the method was immunoSEQ multiplex PCR. This sample has approximately 150,000 clones; roughly 80% occur once, and the top ten carry 2.5% to 3.5%. The specimen was PBMCs. The receptor set was obtained from a female donor in good health and CMV-seronegative.

This clone was seen a few times. This chain connects TRBV6-5 to TRBJ1-1; 9 nucleotides match TRBD1. The CDR3 contains 16 residues. CDR1 is MNHEY, CDR2 SVGAGI, per germline. V lost 3 bases and J lost 1; bases outside the gene matches: 6. The CDR3 DNA follows: TGTGCCAGCAGTTATTTGGGACAGGGCGGGAACACTGAAGCTTTCTTT. Translated: CASSYLGQGGNTEAFF.

Points on this clone: An end of the junction does not agree with germline; a read error may underlie this. J is TRBJ1-2 and V is TRBV5-4; 9 bases match TRBD1. The CDR3 spans 14 residues. CDR1 and CDR2 from the germline V gene are SGHNT and YYREEE (reference sequence). The CDR3 region has the DNA TGTGCCAGCGTATTAGAGGGACAGGGCTATGGCTACCCCTTC. This encodes CASVLEGQGYGYPF.

In this sample, this clone turned up a few times. The chain has TRBV5-1 and TRBJ2-2, with D uncertain. The germline V and J ends were trimmed by 4 bases and 4 bases, with 8 bases remaining between them. Looked up from germline, CDR1 is SGHRS and CDR2 is YFSETQ. The CDR3 contains 13 residues. The CDR3 here is CASSIDFTGELFF. The CDR3 DNA reads as TGCGCCAGCAGCATAGATTTCACCGGGGAGCTGTTTTTT.

This rearrangement joins TRBV27 to TRBJ1-4; 7 nucleotides agree with TRBD1. CDR1 is MNHEY, CDR2 SMNVEV, per germline (reference sequence). V lost 4 bases to trimming and J lost 11 bases; unmatched junction nucleotides: 16. The CDR3 length is 16 residues. CDR3 in amino acids: CASSSLTGQRNGKLFF. The CDR3 nucleotides read TGTGCCAGCAGTTCCTTAACGGGACAGAGAAATGGGAAACTGTTTTTT.

This chain uses TRBV30 with TRBJ2-1; D may be TRBD1 (5 bases). CDR1 GTSNPN and CDR2 SVGIG come from the germline V gene (reference sequence). The V end was cut by 4 bases, the J end by 4 bases, with 17 bases between. The CDR3 spans 15 residues. The CDR3 is CAWTGHRFGYNEQFF. As DNA, the CDR3 is TGTGCCTGGACAGGGCACAGGTTTGGTTACAATGAGCAGTTCTTC.

The chain employs TRBV5-1 and TRBJ1-1; D remains unclear. V gave up 6 bases and J gave up 1 base, with 16 bases separating them. Germline-derived CDR1 and CDR2 are SGHRS and YFSETQ. The CDR3 has 15 residues. The CDR3 loop reads CASKLGSEANTEAFF. For the CDR3, the DNA is TGCGCCAGCAAACTCGGGTCCGAGGCGAACACTGAAGCTTTCTTT.

The genes are TRBV4-1 and TRBJ2-3; weak D call: TRBD1 (6 bases). There are 14 residues in the CDR3. Trimming took off 4 bases at V and 2 bases at J, with 10 bases between the two ends. From germline, CDR1 is MGHRA and CDR2 YSYEKL. The CDR3 is CASSLDSTTDTQYF. The CDR3 nucleotides are TGCGCCAGCAGCCTGGACAGTACCACAGATACGCAGTATTTT.

The rearrangement uses TRBV14 and TRBJ2-7, with D uncertain. V lost 0 bases to trimming and J lost 2 bases, with 11 bases between them. This CDR3 contains 15 residues. Germline V gives CDR1 SGHDN, CDR2 FVKESK. As DNA, the CDR3 is TGTGCCAGCAGCCAAGATGGGCACAGACCCTACGAGCAGTACTTC. This encodes CASSQDGHRPYEQYF.

This clone came up once. The chain recombines TRBV28 with TRBJ1-2, with 9 positions matching TRBD1. The CDR3 has 14 amino acids. With V trimmed by 6 bases and J by 7 bases, 9 bases remained unmatched. Germline loops: CDR1 MDHEN, CDR2 SYDVKM. The CDR3 is CASSGQGQLGGYTF. The CDR3 nucleotides are TGTGCCAGCAGCGGACAGGGGCAATTGGGTGGCTACACCTTC.

V and J are TRBV4-1 and TRBJ1-2; a weak D match, TRBD1 (6 bases). The CDR3 extends over 16 amino acids. Trimming stripped 2 bases from V and 5 bases from J, with 18 bases between. The germline gives CDR1 MGHRA, CDR2 YSYEKL. DNA of the CDR3: TGCGCCAGCAGCCAATCCCGGGACACGAGTGTGTATGGCTACACCTTC. This gives the protein CASSQSRDTSVYGYTF.

This clone was recorded only once. The V and J genes are TRBV9 and TRBJ2-3; D is perhaps TRBD1 (6 bases). Trimming left V 4 bases short and J 5 bases short, with 17 bases between. Germline CDR1 SGDLS, CDR2 YYNGEE. CDR3 length: 15 residues. The CDR3 bases are TGTGCCAGCAGCTTAATCCCAACAGGGTTAGATACGCAGTATTTT. Translating it yields CASSLIPTGLDTQYF.

V and J are TRBV9 and TRBJ2-1, with D uncertain. CDR1 and CDR2 from the germline V gene are SGDLS and YYNGEE. CDR3 size: 11 residues. Trimming pared 0 bases from V and 10 bases from J, leaving 5 bases between. CDR3 residues: CASSVAREQFF. The CDR3 DNA is TGTGCCAGCAGCGTAGCCCGGGAGCAGTTCTTC.

The chain's CDR3 is CASRSNRYPYGYTF. CDR3 nucleotide sequence: TGTGCCAGCAGATCGAACAGGTACCCATATGGCTACACCTTC. The rearrangement uses TRBV11-2 and TRBJ1-2; weak D call: TRBD1 (5 bases). The CDR3 length is 14 residues. CDR1 is SGHAT and CDR2 is FQNNGV in the germline V gene. V dropped 6 bases and J dropped 5 bases, with 16 bases sitting between them.

J is TRBJ1-2 and V is TRBV9, with D possibly being TRBD1 (5 bases). Germline V CDR1 and CDR2: SGDLS, YYNGEE. The CDR3 loop spans 13 amino acids. Trimming took 0 bases from V and 6 from J, leaving 9 bases between them. The CDR3 here is CASSVVTGDGYTF. CDR3 nucleotide sequence: TGTGCCAGCAGCGTAGTAACAGGCGATGGCTACACCTTC.

The rearrangement joins TRBV5-1 to TRBJ2-1; D might be TRBD2 (6 bases). Trimming left V 4 bases short and J 2 bases short, with 16 bases between. This CDR3 has 16 residues. Germline V CDR1 and CDR2: SGHRS, YFSETQ. The CDR3 DNA is TGCGCCAGCAGCCCCCTCCCCGCGGGGACCTACAATGAGCAGTTCTTC. Translating it yields CASSPLPAGTYNEQFF.

The chain uses TRBV27 and TRBJ2-7; 8 positions match TRBD1. CDR3 length: 14 residues. Per the germline V gene, CDR1 is MNHEY and CDR2 is SMNVEV (reference sequence). V lost 1 base to trimming and J lost 4 bases; unmatched junction nucleotides: 3. The chain's CDR3 is CASSLYRTGYEQYF. The CDR3 DNA is TGTGCCAGCAGTTTATATCGGACAGGGTACGAGCAGTACTTC.

The rearrangement links TRBV19 to TRBJ2-1; 9 nucleotides line up with TRBD2. The CDR3 consists of 18 residues. Germline-derived CDR1 and CDR2 are LNHDA and SQIVND (reference sequence). V lost 10 bases and J lost 2; bases outside the gene matches: 18. The CDR3 is CATLPQAGGLTTYNEQFF. The CDR3, as DNA: TGTGCCACCCTACCCCAGGCGGGAGGGCTCACTACCTACAATGAGCAGTTCTTC.